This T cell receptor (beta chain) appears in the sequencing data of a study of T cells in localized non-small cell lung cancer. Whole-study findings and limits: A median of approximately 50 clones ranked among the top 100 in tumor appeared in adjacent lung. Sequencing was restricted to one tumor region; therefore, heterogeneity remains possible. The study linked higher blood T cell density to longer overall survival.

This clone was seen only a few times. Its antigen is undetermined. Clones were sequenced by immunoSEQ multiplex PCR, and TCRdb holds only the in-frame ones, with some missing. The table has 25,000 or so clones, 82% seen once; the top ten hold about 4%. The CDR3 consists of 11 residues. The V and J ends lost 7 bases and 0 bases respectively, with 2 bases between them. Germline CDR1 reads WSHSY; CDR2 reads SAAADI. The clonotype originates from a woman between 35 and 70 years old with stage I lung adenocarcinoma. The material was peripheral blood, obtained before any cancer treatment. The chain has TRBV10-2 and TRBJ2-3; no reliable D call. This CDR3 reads CASTSTDTQYF. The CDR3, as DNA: TGCGCCAGCACCAGCACAGATACGCAGTATTTT.